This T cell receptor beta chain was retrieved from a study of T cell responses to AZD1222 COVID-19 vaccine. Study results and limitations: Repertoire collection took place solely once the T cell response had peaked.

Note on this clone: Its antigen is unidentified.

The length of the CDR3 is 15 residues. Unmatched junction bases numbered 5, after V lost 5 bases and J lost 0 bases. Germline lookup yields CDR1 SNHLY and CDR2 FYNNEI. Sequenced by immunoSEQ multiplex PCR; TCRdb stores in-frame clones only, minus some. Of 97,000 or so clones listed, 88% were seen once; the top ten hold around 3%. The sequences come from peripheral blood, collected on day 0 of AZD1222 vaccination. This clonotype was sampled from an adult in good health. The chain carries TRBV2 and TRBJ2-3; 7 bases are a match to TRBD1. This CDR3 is CASSSDRASTDTQYF. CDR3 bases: TGTGCCAGCAGTTCAGACAGGGCTAGCACAGATACGCAGTATTTT.